These T cell receptor beta chains were read from a single sample in a study of cytomegalovirus exposure and HLA in healthy donors. Libraries were prepared by immunoSEQ multiplex PCR; TCRdb keeps only in-frame clonotypes and omits some of them. The repertoire consists of 200,000 to 250,000 clones, with about three quarters occurring once and the leading ten covering less than 20%. The sequenced material came from PBMCs. The source is a man between 35 and 55 years old in good health and CMV-seronegative. Both conserved end residues are part of each CDR3. The D gene is left open where the match is weak. Some rows mark clone size as missing; the rest say once, few, many or name a class of expanded clone.

v_gene	abundance	d_gene	j_gene	CDR3aa	CDR3nt
TRBV4-3	.	TRBD1	TRBJ1-2	CASSPGQGAGGYTF	TGCGCCAGCAGCCCAGGACAGGGGGCGGGTGGCTACACCTTC
TRBV5-8	.	.	TRBJ1-1	CASSLDLAGPTEAFF	TGTGCCAGCAGCTTGGACTTGGCGGGACCCACCGAAGCTTTCTTT
TRBV25-1	.	TRBD2	TRBJ2-1	CASNTEREIHNEQFF	TGTGCCAGCAACACAGAGCGGGAGATCCACAATGAGCAGTTCTTC
TRBV19	.	.	TRBJ2-2	CASTYGHSNTGELFF	TGTGCCAGTACTTATGGACACTCGAACACCGGGGAGCTGTTTTTT
TRBV6-1	.	TRBD2	TRBJ2-4	CASSEEVAGAKNIQYF	TGTGCCAGCAGTGAAGAAGTAGCGGGAGCCAAAAACATTCAGTACTTC
TRBV10-2	.	TRBD2	TRBJ2-3	CASKVAGGTDTQYF	TGCGCCAGCAAAGTAGCGGGGGGGACAGATACGCAGTATTTT
TRBV7-2	.	TRBD2	TRBJ2-5	CASSASTSGGQETQYF	TGTGCCAGCAGCGCCTCCACTAGCGGGGGACAAGAGACCCAGTACTTC
TRBV4-2	.	TRBD1	TRBJ2-5	CASSSRTGLGQETQYF	TGTGCCAGCAGCTCCAGGACAGGGTTGGGCCAAGAGACCCAGTACTTC
TRBV7-9	.	.	TRBJ2-7	CASSHTAGPYEQYF	TGTGCCAGCAGCCATACGGCAGGGCCGTACGAGCAGTACTTC
TRBV6-1	.	TRBD2	TRBJ2-7	CASRIRGDYEQYF	TGTGCCAGCAGGATCCGGGGGGACTACGAGCAGTACTTC
TRBV27	.	.	TRBJ1-5	CASRPQGGNNQPQHF	TGTGCCAGCCGCCCGCAAGGCGGAAACAATCAGCCCCAGCATTTT
TRBV5-4	.	.	TRBJ1-2	CASRPGDLFYGYTF	TGTGCCAGCAGACCAGGGGACCTCTTCTATGGCTACACCTTC
TRBV28	.	.	TRBJ1-1	CASSPGTSPWKAFF	TGTGCCAGCAGTCCCGGGACATCCCCATGGAAGGCTTTCTTT
TRBV10-3	.	.	TRBJ1-4	CAISAREGTEKLFF	TGTGCCATCAGTGCCAGGGAGGGCACTGAAAAACTGTTTTTT
TRBV5-8	.	TRBD2	TRBJ2-2	CASSLGLAFTGELFF	TGTGCCAGCAGCTTGGGACTAGCCTTCACCGGGGAGCTGTTTTTT
TRBV27	.	.	TRBJ2-1	CASSLTGVYNEQFF	TGTGCCAGCAGTTTAACAGGCGTCTACAATGAGCAGTTCTTC
TRBV4-3	.	.	TRBJ2-7	CASSHPSRLHYEQYF	TGCGCCAGCAGCCACCCTTCCAGACTCCATTACGAGCAGTACTTC
TRBV6-5	many	.	TRBJ2-1	CASSPPSGQYNEQFF	TGTGCCAGCAGCCCACCCAGCGGGCAGTACAATGAGCAGTTCTTC
TRBV19	.	TRBD1	TRBJ2-7	CASSRDRVASEQYF	TGTGCCAGTAGTCGGGACAGGGTCGCCTCCGAGCAGTACTTC
TRBV27	once	TRBD2	TRBJ2-7	CASRGGVVYEQYF	TGTGCCAGCAGGGGAGGGGTGGTCTACGAGCAGTACTTC
TRBV11-2	.	.	TRBJ2-7	CASTSSTSLQRDEQYF	TGTGCCAGCACCTCTTCGACTTCCTTACAACGAGATGAGCAGTACTTC
TRBV7-2	.	.	TRBJ1-1	CASSLELAGTEAFF	TGTGCCAGCAGCTTAGAGTTGGCAGGGACTGAAGCTTTCTTT
TRBV5-1	.	.	TRBJ2-7	CASSPRGTTYEQYF	TGCGCCAGCAGCCCACGGGGGACGACCTACGAGCAGTACTTC